Shown below are 20 T cell receptor beta chains from a single sample sequenced in a study of T cells in Graves' hyperthyroidism and ophthalmopathy. Amplified regions were TCR beta CDR3 sequences from RNA transcripts. A first-round RT-PCR of the TCR CDR3 used the HTBI primer set. TCRdb called the multiplex PCR reads again in MiXCR, with one record for every CDR3 protein. This table has fewer than 600,000 distinct CDR3 sequences, 14% appearing once. Sequencing was done on a sample of blood. Source of these receptors: a middle-aged woman with Graves' hyperthyroidism.

This clonotype has at least ten counts. The V and J genes are TRBV12-3 or TRBV12-4 and TRBJ1-1; D unresolved. The CDR3 extends over 14 amino acids. Trimming stripped 6 bases from V and 0 bases from J, with 11 bases between. CDR3 DNA sequence: TGTGCCAGCAGCTTGGGGTCTATGAACACTGAAGCTTTCTTT. It specifies CASSLGSMNTEAFF.

The chain links TRBV2 to TRBJ2-2; 8 positions agree with TRBD2. The germline V gene encodes CDR1 SNHLY and CDR2 FYNNEI. The trim removed 6 bases at V and 2 bases at J, leaving 5 bases unmatched. CDR3 length: 15 residues. DNA of the CDR3: TGTGCCAGCAGAGTAAGCGGGGGTAACACCGGGGAGCTGTTTTTT. As protein: CASRVSGGNTGELFF.

In its sample, this clonotype was seen a few times. The chain employs TRBV3-1 and TRBJ1-3; no firm D call. This CDR3 comprises 16 residues. V lost 4 bases, J lost 2 bases, and 15 bases lay in between. Per germline, CDR1 LGHDT and CDR2 YNNKEL (reference sequence). Here the CDR3 reads CASSPGPRTAGNTIYF. CDR3 DNA sequence: TGTGCCAGCAGCCCAGGCCCGAGAACAGCTGGAAACACCATATATTTT.

A remark on this clonotype: A much larger clonotype is one base distant, so this may be a read error. Likely a read error: the CDR3 ends without its conserved phenylalanine or tryptophan. The rearrangement uses TRBV6-1 and TRBJ2-7, with 9 nucleotides matching TRBD1. This CDR3 is 15 amino acids long. V was clipped by 0 bases and J by 7 bases; unmatched bases: 7. The V gene's germline CDR1 is MNHNS and CDR2 SASEGT. The CDR3 region is CASSEALTGGYEQYL. The DNA for the CDR3 is TGTGCCAGCAGTGAAGCGCTGACAGGGGGTTATGAGCAGTACCTC.

This clonotype was observed at least ten times. V usage is TRBV5-6 and J usage is TRBJ1-1; unclear D gene. V was cut by 4 bases and J by 2 bases, with 12 bases left in between. The CDR3 totals 14 residues. The germline V gene has CDR1 SGHDT and CDR2 YYEEEE. The CDR3 protein is CASSMAGKNTEAFF. The CDR3 nucleotides read TGTGCCAGCAGCATGGCGGGGAAAAACACTGAAGCTTTCTTT.

This clonotype has at least ten counts. V gene TRBV6-2 or TRBV6-3 combines with J gene TRBJ1-5; 7 bases fit TRBD1. The CDR3 sequence is 13 residues long. The ends lost 4 bases at V and 5 bases at J; junction bases unmatched: 2. Germline V gives CDR1 MNHEY, CDR2 SVGEGT. The CDR3 DNA is TGTGCCAGCAGTTCAGGGGGGGATCAGCCCCAGCATTTT. This encodes CASSSGGDQPQHF.

This chain uses TRBV2 with TRBJ2-5, with D hard to call. The CDR3 is made up of 11 amino acids. V dropped 9 bases and J dropped 1 base, with 6 bases sitting between them. Germline loops: CDR1 SNHLY, CDR2 FYNNEI. The CDR3 sequence: CARTFQETQYF. DNA for the CDR3: TGTGCCAGGACTTTCCAAGAGACCCAGTACTTC.

This clonotype was found many times. The rearrangement joins TRBV12-3 or TRBV12-4 to TRBJ2-7, with TRBD2 identical over 8 bases. J gave up 5 bases and V 4 bases, and 7 bases lay outside the gene matches. The CDR3 is 14 residues long. CDR3 residues: CASSWGGGSDEQYF. CDR3 DNA: TGTGCCAGCAGTTGGGGCGGGGGGTCCGACGAGCAGTACTTC.

The chain uses TRBV20-1 and TRBJ2-3; 8 bases map to TRBD2. The CDR3 loop spans 13 amino acids. The trim removed 5 bases at V and 4 bases at J, leaving 5 bases unmatched. Germline V gene lookup returns CDR1 DFQATT and CDR2 SNEGSKA (reference sequence). CDR3 protein: CSAGSSGADTQYF. The DNA for the CDR3 is TGCAGTGCTGGGAGTAGCGGGGCAGATACGCAGTATTTT.

This clonotype was counted at least ten times. The chain joins TRBV29-1 to TRBJ1-1; D possibly corresponds to TRBD1 (6 bases). The CDR3 totals 13 residues. Trimming shortened V by 1 base and J by 5 bases, and 11 bases separated the two germline ends. Germline V gene sequence: CDR1 SQVTM, CDR2 ANQGSEA. In DNA, the CDR3 is TGCAGCGTTGAAGGGGGGGCCAGGACTGAAGCTTTCTTT. As protein: CSVEGGARTEAFF.

This clonotype was recorded at least ten times. This chain connects TRBV12-3 or TRBV12-4 to TRBJ2-2, with 7 bases matching TRBD1. This CDR3 spans 15 amino acids. After removal of 6 bases from V and 3 bases from J, the junction contained 7 bases not matched to a gene. This chain's CDR3 is CASRSGTADTGELFF. CDR3 in DNA: TGTGCCAGCAGATCCGGGACAGCCGACACCGGGGAGCTGTTTTTT.

V usage is TRBV29-1 and J usage is TRBJ2-3, with 8 bases identical to TRBD1. V dropped 6 bases and J dropped 0; count of bases not matched to a gene: 8. This CDR3 comprises 15 residues. Per the germline V gene, CDR1 is SQVTM and CDR2 is ANQGSEA. Written as DNA, the CDR3 is TGCAGCGTCACGACAGGGGTCACTAGCACAGATACGCAGTATTTT. As protein: CSVTTGVTSTDTQYF.

This clonotype was counted ten times or more. The rearrangement joins TRBV6-6 to TRBJ1-2; 8 nucleotides agree with TRBD1. Germline V gives CDR1 MNHNY, CDR2 SVGAGI (reference sequence). After removal of 2 bases from V and 0 bases from J, the junction contained 8 bases not matched to a gene. This CDR3 has 17 amino acids. The CDR3 sequence: CASSYRQDRVANYGYTF. For the CDR3, the DNA is TGTGCCAGCAGTTACCGACAGGACAGGGTGGCTAACTATGGCTACACCTTC.

In its sample, this clonotype was seen many times. The chain couples TRBV10-3 to TRBJ2-7; D not resolved. The CDR3 is 12 amino acids. Germline V gene data show CDR1 as ENHRY and CDR2 as SYGVKD. Trimming removed 8 bases at V and 0 bases at J, with 8 bases between. CDR3 region: CAIAGGSYEQYF. The CDR3 DNA follows: TGTGCCATCGCTGGCGGCTCCTACGAGCAGTACTTC.

This clonotype was observed at least ten times. V gene TRBV6-2 or TRBV6-3 combines with J gene TRBJ2-7; D unresolved. This CDR3 has 12 residues. In germline, CDR1 is MNHEY, CDR2 SVGEGT. V dropped 8 bases and J dropped 6 bases, with 14 bases sitting between them. The CDR3 is CASSKMGGEQYF. For the CDR3, the DNA is TGTGCCAGCTCAAAAATGGGTGGCGAGCAGTACTTC.

There are many counts of this clonotype. This chain links TRBV7-3 with TRBJ1-2; 9 bases line up with TRBD1. V shed 0 bases and J 8 bases; nucleotides not matched to a gene: 13. CDR1 and CDR2 (germline): SGHTA, FQGTGA. The CDR3 has 17 amino acids. The CDR3 sequence: CASSLTGTGQGRHGYTF. CDR3 in DNA: TGTGCCAGCAGCTTAACAGGCACTGGACAGGGGAGACACGGCTACACCTTC.

About this clonotype itself: This sequence may be a read error, since a much larger clone differs from it by one base. The chain couples TRBV28 to TRBJ2-7, with TRBD1 matching 11 bases. The CDR3 covers 13 residues. Per the germline V gene, CDR1 is MDHEN and CDR2 is SYDVKM. CDR3 bases: TGTGCCGGCAGCCATGGGACAGGGGGCGAGCAGTACTTC. It translates to CAGSHGTGGEQYF.

This clonotype has just one count. J is TRBJ2-4 and V is TRBV5-6, with TRBD1 matching over 8 bases. The ends lost 5 bases at V and 8 bases at J; junction bases unmatched: 12. From germline, CDR1 is SGHDT and CDR2 YYEEEE. The CDR3 runs to 15 residues. CDR3 amino acids: CASSRWTGKIDIQYF. The CDR3 DNA is TGTGCCAGCAGTCGATGGACAGGGAAAATTGACATTCAGTACTTC.

This clonotype was seen only a few times. The chain combines TRBV19 with TRBJ1-1; D ambiguous. The CDR3 runs 14 residues. Germline V lookup: CDR1 LNHDA, CDR2 SQIVND (reference sequence). V was cut by 1 base and J by 1 base, with 7 bases left in between. The CDR3 DNA reads as TGTGCCAGTAGTATAGGAGTACCGAACACTGAAGCTTTCTTT. Protein sequence: CASSIGVPNTEAFF.

This clonotype was seen many times. The V and J genes are TRBV20-1 and TRBJ2-5, with TRBD2 as a possible D gene (5 bases). Trimming stripped 0 bases from V and 2 bases from J, with 7 bases between. The CDR3 consists of 13 residues. Germline lookup yields CDR1 DFQATT and CDR2 SNEGSKA (reference sequence). CDR3 loop: CSARDRGQETQYF. The CDR3 bases are TGCAGTGCTAGAGATCGGGGACAAGAGACCCAGTACTTC.